This T cell receptor (beta chain) was captured by sequencing in a study of CXCR3-negative and CXCR3-positive naive CD8 T cells. Germline CDR1 reads SGHRS; CDR2 reads YFSETQ. The CDR3 covers 16 residues. The libraries of TRB cDNA were prepared using 5' RACE with UMI labels. TCRdb re-called the 5' RACE reads, yielding one record per CDR3 amino acid sequence without DNA. The sample yields some 130,000 distinct CDR3 sequences, of which the top ten take up just under 0.5%. This chain uses TRBV5-1 with TRBJ1-2; the TRBD1 assignment by TCRdb is unverifiable without DNA. The specimen was naive CXCR3- CD8+ T cells from blood. Subset in this sample: CD45RO-CCR7+CD27+CD95- naive CD8+ T cells lacking CXCR3 (TNR3-). The sequence came from a human donor in good health. Some clones in this sample may be carry-over from other donors' samples. This CDR3 is CASSLEDSVPGHGYTF.